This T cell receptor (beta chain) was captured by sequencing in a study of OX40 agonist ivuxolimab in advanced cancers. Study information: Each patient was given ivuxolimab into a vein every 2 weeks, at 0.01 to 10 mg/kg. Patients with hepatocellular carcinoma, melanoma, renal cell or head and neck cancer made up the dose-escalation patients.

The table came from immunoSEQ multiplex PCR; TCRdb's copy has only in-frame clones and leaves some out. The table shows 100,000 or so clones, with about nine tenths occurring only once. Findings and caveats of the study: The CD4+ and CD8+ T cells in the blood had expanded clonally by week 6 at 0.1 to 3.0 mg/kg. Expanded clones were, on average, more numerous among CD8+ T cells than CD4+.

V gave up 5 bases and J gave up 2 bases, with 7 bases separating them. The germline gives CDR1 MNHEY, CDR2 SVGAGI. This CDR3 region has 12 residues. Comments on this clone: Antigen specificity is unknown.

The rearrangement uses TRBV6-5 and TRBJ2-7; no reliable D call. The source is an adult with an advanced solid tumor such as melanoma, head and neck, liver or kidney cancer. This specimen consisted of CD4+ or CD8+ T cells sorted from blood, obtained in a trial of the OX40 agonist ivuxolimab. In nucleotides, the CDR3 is TGTGCCAGCAGTCCCGGAGCCTACGAGCAGTACTTC. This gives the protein CASSPGAYEQYF.